This T cell receptor (beta chain) is drawn from a study of shared clonotypes between healthy human individuals. Regarding the study as a whole: Generation probability values for non-shared clonotypes were lower than those for clonotypes shared by all four donors.

With regard to this clone: As yet, its antigen is unknown.

Several immunoSEQ 96-well plates shared each subset's DNA, each plate a replicate. Profiling relied on immunoSEQ multiplex PCR, and the TCRdb table lists in-frame clones only, not all of them. The sample holds millions of clones, over 90% seen once. This sequence originates from a man aged 18 to 29 in good health. Some clones in this sample may be carry-over from other donors' samples. The source material was naive CD4+ T cells from PBMCs. Subset of the sample: CD45RA+ positively selected.

The DNA of the CDR3 is TGTGCCAGCAGTTGGGACGTACATCAGCCCCAGCATTTT. This translates into CASSWDVHQPQHF. The genes are TRBV6-5 and TRBJ1-5; D perhaps matches TRBD1 (5 bases). Germline V gene data show CDR1 as MNHEY and CDR2 as SVGAGI. CDR3 length equals 13 residues. The V and J ends lost 4 bases and 5 bases respectively, with 9 bases between them.